This T cell receptor (beta chain) was recorded in a study of cytomegalovirus exposure and HLA in healthy donors. Study-level findings and limits: It was reported that TCR beta sequences correctly inferred the HLA-A and HLA-B alleles for most subjects.

Concerning this clone: Its antigen is currently unknown.

Deletions cut 6 bases from V and 4 bases from J, with 19 bases between. CDR3 size: 16 residues. Amplification used 60 Vbeta primers and 13 Jbeta primers. Generated by immunoSEQ multiplex PCR, the TCRdb table keeps only in-frame clones and is missing some. The table lists approximately 240,000 clones, about 81% of them singletons, with around 5.7% in the top ten. The V and J genes are TRBV23-1 and TRBJ1-3, with D unclear. TRBV23-1 is placed among ORFs of uncertain function. The receptor was isolated from a woman in her thirties or forties in good health and CMV-seropositive. The sequencing input was PBMCs. The CDR3 sequence is CASRRTKRWPGNTIYF. CDR3 in DNA: TGCGCCAGCAGACGCACAAAGAGGTGGCCGGGAAACACCATATATTTT.